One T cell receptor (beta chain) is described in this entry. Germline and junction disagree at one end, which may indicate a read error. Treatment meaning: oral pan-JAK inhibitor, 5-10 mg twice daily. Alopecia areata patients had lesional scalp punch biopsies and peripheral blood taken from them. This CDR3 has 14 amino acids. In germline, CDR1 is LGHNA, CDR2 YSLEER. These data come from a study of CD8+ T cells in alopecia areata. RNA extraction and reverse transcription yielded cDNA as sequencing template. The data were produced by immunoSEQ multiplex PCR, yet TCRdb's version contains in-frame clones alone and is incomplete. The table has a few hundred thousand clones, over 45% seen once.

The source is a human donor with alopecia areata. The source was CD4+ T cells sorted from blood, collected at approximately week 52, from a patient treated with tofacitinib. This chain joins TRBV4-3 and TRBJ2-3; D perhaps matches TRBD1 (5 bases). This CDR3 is CASSQDWGTDTQYF. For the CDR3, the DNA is TGCGCCAGCAGCCAAGACTGGGGCACCGATACGCAGTATTTT.